This TCR beta chain was sequenced in a study of radiotherapy plus CTLA-4 blockade in lung cancer. This CDR3 contains 15 residues. Germline V CDR1 and CDR2: SEHNR, FQNEAQ (reference sequence). Germline trimming cut 1 base from V and 7 bases from J; bases unmatched to any gene: 4. Here immunoSEQ multiplex PCR was the method, and the copy in TCRdb shows in-frame clones only, minus some. The profile shows approximately 57,000 clones, approximately 82% of them singletons. Study results and caveats: Together with interferon-beta, which increased in serum after radiation, early dynamic changes in blood T cell clones were reportedly the best predictors of response.

Turning to this clone: What it binds is unknown.

The genes are TRBV7-9 and TRBJ1-6, with 7 positions matching TRBD1. The sequence derives from a human donor with non-small cell lung cancer whose response to radiotherapy plus ipilimumab could not be evaluated. Sequences were derived from peripheral blood, sampled from a patient treated with radiotherapy plus ipilimumab. The CDR3 here is CASSLVGTVNSPLHF. CDR3 bases: TGTGCCAGCAGCTTAGTGGGGACAGTAAATTCACCCCTCCACTTT. Full variable domain (rest looked up from reference TRBV7-9 and TRBJ1-6): DTGVSQNPRHKITKRGQNVTFRCDPISEHNRLYWYRQTLGQGPEFLTYFQNEAQLEKSRLLSDRFSAERPKGSFSTLEIQRTEQGDSAMYLCASSLVGTVNSPLHFGNGTRLTVT.